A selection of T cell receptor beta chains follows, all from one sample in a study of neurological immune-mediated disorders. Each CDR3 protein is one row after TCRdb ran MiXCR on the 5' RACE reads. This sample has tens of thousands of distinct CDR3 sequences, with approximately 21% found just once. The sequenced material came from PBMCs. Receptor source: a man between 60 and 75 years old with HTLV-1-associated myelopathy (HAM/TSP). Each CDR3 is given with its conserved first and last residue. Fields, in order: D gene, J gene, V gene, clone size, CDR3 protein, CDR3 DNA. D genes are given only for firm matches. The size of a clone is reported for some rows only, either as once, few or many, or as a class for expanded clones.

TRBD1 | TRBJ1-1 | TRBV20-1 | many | CSARDPRGRTEAFF | TGCAGTGCTAGAGATCCGAGGGGGCGGACTGAAGCTTTCTTT
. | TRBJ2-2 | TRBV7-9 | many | CASSRIGGTNTGELFF | TGTGCCAGCAGCCGAATCGGCGGGACGAACACCGGGGAGCTGTTTTTT
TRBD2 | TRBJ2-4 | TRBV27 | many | CASSSLAGERKNIQYF | TGTGCCAGCAGTTCCCTAGCGGGAGAGCGCAAAAACATTCAGTACTTC
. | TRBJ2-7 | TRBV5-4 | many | CASSLPGATSYEQYF | TGTGCCAGCAGCTTGCCGGGCGCCACCTCCTACGAGCAGTACTTC
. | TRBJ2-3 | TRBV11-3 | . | CASSQGVGDTQYF | TGTGCCAGCAGCCAGGGAGTGGGGGATACGCAGTATTTT
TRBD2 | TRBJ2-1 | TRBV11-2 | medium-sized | CASRGGPAQGEQFF | TGTGCCAGCCGGGGGGGACCAGCCCAGGGGGAGCAGTTCTTC
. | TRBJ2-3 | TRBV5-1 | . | CASSPAAGTYPGDTQYF | TGCGCCAGCAGCCCCGCGGCGGGGACGTATCCAGGAGATACGCAGTATTTT
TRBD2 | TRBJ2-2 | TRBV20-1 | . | CSASLAEVTGELFF | TGCAGTGCTAGCCTAGCGGAAGTCACCGGGGAGCTGTTTTTT
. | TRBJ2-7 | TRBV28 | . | CASSALGGAAYEQYF | TGTGCCAGCAGTGCCCTTGGGGGGGCAGCCTACGAGCAGTACTTC
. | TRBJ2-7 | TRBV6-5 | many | CASSPLGVLGNEQYF | TGTGCCAGCAGCCCCTTGGGGGTTTTAGGCAACGAGCAGTACTTC
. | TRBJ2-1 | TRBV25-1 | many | CASSVDLLSGNEQFF | TGTGCCAGCAGTGTTGATCTCCTTTCCGGAAATGAGCAGTTCTTC
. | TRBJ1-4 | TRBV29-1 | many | CSVQSGGGEKLFF | TGCAGCGTTCAATCTGGCGGGGGTGAAAAACTGTTTTTT
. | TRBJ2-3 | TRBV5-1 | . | CASSSIAPMSDTQYF | TGCGCCAGCAGCTCGATAGCGCCAATGTCAGATACGCAGTATTTT
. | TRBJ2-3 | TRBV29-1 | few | CSVFWGSTDTQYF | TGCAGCGTTTTTTGGGGGAGCACAGATACGCAGTATTTT
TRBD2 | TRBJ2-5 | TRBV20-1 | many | CSAPRTSGWGETQYF | TGCAGTGCTCCCCGGACTAGCGGGTGGGGGGAGACCCAGTACTTC
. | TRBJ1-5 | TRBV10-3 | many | CAISSGSNQPQHF | TGTGCCATCAGTTCAGGGAGCAATCAGCCCCAGCATTTT
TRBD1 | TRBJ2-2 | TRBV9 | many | CASSEGASNTGELFF | TGTGCCAGCAGCGAGGGGGCCTCGAACACCGGGGAGCTGTTTTTT
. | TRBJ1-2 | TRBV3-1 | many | CASSDDMSGYTF | TGTGCCAGCAGCGACGACATGAGTGGCTACACCTTC
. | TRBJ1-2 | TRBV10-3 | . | CAISESGSGYTF | TGTGCCATCAGTGAGTCGGGGAGTGGCTACACCTTC
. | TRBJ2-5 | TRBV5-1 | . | CASSPAGGGETQYF | TGCGCCAGCAGCCCTGCTGGGGGTGGAGAGACCCAGTACTTC
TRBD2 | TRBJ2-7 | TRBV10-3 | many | CAISDGLAGSYEQYF | TGTGCCATCAGTGACGGACTAGCGGGGTCCTACGAGCAGTACTTC
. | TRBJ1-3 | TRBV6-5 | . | CASSTVSSGNTIYF | TGTGCCAGCAGTACAGTCAGCTCTGGAAACACCATATATTTT
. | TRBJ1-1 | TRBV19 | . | CASSMVAGVNTEAFF | TGTGCCAGTAGTATGGTGGCCGGAGTGAACACTGAAGCTTTCTTT
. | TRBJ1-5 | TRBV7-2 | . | CASSFSSGRDQPQHF | TGTGCCAGCAGCTTCTCATCGGGGCGCGATCAGCCCCAGCATTTT
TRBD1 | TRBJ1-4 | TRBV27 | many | CASSEGQGIEKMFF | TGTGCCAGCAGTGAGGGACAGGGAATAGAAAAAATGTTTTTT
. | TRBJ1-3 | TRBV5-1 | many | CASSLGSRSERLSGELISGNTIYF | TGCGCCAGCAGCTTGGGCTCCCGGTCGGAAAGACTCTCAGGGGAGCTTATCTCTGGAAACACCATATATTTT